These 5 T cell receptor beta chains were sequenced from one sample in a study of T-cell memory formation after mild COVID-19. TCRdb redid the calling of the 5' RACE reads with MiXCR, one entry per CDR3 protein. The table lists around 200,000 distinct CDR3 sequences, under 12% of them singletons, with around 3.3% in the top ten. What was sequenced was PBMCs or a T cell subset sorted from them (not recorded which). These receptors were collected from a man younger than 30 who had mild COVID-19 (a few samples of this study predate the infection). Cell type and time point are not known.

CDR3 loop: CASSPASDSYGYTF. CDR3 sequence (DNA): TGTGCCAGCTCACCGGCATCTGATTCCTATGGCTACACCTTC. This chain joins TRBV18 and TRBJ1-2; D unclear. Looked up from germline, CDR1 is KGHSH and CDR2 is LQKENI. The CDR3 runs to 14 residues. The germline V and J ends were trimmed by 3 bases and 4 bases, with 12 bases remaining between them.

CDR3 sequence: CASRLAGGPAMQYF. The CDR3 DNA is TGTGCCAGCAGGCTAGCGGGGGGCCCCGCTATGCAGTATTTT. This rearrangement joins TRBV6-2 or TRBV6-3 to TRBJ2-3; 11 positions agree with TRBD2. CDR1 and CDR2 from the germline V gene are MNHEY and SVGEGT. The CDR3 is 14 residues long. V trimming: 6 bases; J trimming: 11 bases; junction bases outside the gene matches: 10.

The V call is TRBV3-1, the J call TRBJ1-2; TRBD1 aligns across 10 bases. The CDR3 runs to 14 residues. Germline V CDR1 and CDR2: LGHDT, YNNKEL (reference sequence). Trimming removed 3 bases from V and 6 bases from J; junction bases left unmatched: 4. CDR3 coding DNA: TGTGCCAGCAGCCATGGGACAGGGGAGGATGGCTACACCTTC. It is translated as CASSHGTGEDGYTF.

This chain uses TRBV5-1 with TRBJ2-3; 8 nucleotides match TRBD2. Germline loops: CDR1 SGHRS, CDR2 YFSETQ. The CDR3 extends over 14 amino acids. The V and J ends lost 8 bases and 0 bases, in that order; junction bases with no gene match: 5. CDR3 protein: CASSTSGSTDTQYF. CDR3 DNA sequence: TGCGCCAGTTCTACTAGCGGAAGCACAGATACGCAGTATTTT.

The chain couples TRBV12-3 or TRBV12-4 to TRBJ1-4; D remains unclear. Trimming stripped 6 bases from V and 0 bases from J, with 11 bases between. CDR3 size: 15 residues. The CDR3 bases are TGTGCCAGCAGCGACCTATCTGCAACTAATGAAAAACTGTTTTTT. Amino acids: CASSDLSATNEKLFF.